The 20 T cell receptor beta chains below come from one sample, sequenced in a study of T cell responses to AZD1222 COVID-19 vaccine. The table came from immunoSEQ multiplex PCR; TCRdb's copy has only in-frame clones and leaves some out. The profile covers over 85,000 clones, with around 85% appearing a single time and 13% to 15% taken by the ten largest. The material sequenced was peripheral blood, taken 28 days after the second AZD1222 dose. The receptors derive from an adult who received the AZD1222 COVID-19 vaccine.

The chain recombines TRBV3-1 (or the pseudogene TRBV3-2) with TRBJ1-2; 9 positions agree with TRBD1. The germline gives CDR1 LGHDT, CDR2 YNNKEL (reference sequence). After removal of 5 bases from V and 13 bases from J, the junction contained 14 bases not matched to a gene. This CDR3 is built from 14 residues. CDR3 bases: TGTGCCAGCAGCTACCTGGGACAGGGTGGACTTACCACCTTC. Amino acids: CASSYLGQGGLTTF.

DNA for the CDR3: TGTGCCAGCAGCGCCTCCGGGACGGTCGATTCACCCCTCCACTTT. Its translation: CASSASGTVDSPLHF. The chain employs TRBV7-3 and TRBJ1-6; possible D gene TRBD1, 5 bases. From germline, CDR1 is SGHTA and CDR2 FQGTGA. Between the trimmed V and J ends, which lost 5 bases and 8 bases, there was a span of 16 bases. There are 15 residues in the CDR3.

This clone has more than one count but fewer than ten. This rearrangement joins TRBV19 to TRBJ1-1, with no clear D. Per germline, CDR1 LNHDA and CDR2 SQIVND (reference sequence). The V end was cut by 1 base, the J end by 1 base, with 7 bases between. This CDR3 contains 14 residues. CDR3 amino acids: CASSIGARNTEAFF. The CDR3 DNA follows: TGTGCCAGTAGTATAGGGGCAAGGAACACTGAAGCTTTCTTT.

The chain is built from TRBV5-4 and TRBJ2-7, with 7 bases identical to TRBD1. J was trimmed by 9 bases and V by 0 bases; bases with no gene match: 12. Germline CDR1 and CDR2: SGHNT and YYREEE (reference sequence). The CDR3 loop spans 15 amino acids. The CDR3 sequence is CASSLVGVQGTGQYF. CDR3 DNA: TGTGCCAGCAGCTTGGTAGGGGTACAGGGGACGGGGCAGTACTTC.

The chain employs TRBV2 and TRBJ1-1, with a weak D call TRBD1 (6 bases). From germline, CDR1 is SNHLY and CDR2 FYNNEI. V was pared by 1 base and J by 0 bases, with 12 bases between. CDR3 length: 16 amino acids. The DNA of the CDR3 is TGTGCCAGCAGTGAAGTGACCGGGACACTGAACACTGAAGCTTTCTTT. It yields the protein CASSEVTGTLNTEAFF.

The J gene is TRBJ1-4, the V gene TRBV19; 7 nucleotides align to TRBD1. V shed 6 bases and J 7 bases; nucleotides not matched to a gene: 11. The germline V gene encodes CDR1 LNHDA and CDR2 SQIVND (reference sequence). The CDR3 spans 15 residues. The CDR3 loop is CASSLTGARGEKLFF. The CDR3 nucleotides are TGTGCCAGTAGCCTCACAGGGGCGCGGGGTGAAAAACTGTTTTTT.

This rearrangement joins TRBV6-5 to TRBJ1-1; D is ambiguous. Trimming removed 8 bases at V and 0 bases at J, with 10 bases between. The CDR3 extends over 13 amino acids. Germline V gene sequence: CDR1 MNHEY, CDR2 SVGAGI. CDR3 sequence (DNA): TGTGCCAGCGCCCCTGCCATGAACACTGAAGCTTTCTTT. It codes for CASAPAMNTEAFF.

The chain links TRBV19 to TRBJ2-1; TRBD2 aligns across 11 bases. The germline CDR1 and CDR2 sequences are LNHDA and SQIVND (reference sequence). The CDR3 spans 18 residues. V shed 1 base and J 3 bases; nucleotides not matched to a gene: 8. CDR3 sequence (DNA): TGTGCCAGTAGTATAGGGTCGCCTAGCGGGGGGTACTACAATGAGCAGTTCTTC. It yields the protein CASSIGSPSGGYYNEQFF.

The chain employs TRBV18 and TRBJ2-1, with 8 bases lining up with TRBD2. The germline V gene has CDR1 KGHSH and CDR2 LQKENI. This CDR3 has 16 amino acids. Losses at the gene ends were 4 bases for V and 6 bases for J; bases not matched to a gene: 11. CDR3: CASSRPSGGGFNEQFF. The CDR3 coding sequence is TGTGCCAGCTCACGACCAAGCGGGGGAGGCTTCAATGAGCAGTTCTTC.

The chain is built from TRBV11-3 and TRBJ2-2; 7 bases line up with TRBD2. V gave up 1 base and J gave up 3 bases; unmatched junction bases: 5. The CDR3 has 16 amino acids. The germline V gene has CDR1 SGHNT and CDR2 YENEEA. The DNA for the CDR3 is TGTGCCAGCAGCTTAGGTACTAGCGCCTACACCGGGGAGCTGTTTTTT. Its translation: CASSLGTSAYTGELFF.

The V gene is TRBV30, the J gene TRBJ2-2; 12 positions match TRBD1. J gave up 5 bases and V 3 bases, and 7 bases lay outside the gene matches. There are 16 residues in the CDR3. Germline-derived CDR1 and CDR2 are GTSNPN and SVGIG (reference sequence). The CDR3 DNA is TGTGCCTGGAGCAGATGGGGACAGGGGGCGACCGGGGAGCTGTTTTTT. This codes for CAWSRWGQGATGELFF. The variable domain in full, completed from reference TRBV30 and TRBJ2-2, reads SQTIHQWPATLVQPVGSPLSLECTVEGTSNPNLYWYRQAAGRGLQLLFYSVGIGQISSEVPQNLSASRPQDRQFILSSKKLLLSDSGFYLCAWSRWGQGATGELFFGEGSRLTVL.

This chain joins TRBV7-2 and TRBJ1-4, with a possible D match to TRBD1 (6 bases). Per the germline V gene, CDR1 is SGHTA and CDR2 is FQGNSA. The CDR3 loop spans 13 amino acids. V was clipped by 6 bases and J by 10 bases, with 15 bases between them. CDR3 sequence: CASRDTGSGKLFF. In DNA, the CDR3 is TGTGCCAGCAGGGATACAGGGAGTGGAAAACTGTTTTTT.

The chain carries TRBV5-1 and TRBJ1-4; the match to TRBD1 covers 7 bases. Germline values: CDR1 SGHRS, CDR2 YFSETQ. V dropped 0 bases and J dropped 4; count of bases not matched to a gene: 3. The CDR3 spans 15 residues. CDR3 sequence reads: CASSLAQGVNEKLFF. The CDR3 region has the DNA TGCGCCAGCAGCTTGGCCCAGGGGGTTAATGAAAAACTGTTTTTT.

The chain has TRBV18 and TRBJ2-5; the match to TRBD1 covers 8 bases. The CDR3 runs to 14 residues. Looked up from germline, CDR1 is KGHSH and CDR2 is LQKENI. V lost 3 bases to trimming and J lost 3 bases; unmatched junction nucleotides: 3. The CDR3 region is CASSPQGAEETQYF. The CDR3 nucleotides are TGTGCCAGCTCACCGCAGGGGGCAGAAGAGACCCAGTACTTC.

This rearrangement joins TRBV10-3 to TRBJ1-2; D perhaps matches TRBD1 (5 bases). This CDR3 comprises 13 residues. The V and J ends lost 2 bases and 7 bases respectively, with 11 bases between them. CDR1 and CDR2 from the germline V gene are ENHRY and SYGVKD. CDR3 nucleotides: TGTGCCATCAGTGAGAAAGGGGATAGTGGCTACACCTTC. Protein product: CAISEKGDSGYTF.

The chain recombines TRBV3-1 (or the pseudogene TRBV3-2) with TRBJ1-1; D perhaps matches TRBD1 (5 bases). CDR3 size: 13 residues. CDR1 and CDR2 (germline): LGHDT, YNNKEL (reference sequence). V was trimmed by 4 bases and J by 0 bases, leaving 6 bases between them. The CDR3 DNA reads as TGTGCCAGCAGCCCGGGGCTGAACACTGAAGCTTTCTTT. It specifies CASSPGLNTEAFF.

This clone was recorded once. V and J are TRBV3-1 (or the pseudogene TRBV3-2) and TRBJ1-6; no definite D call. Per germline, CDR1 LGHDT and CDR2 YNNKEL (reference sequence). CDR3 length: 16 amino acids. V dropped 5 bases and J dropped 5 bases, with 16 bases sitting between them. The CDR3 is CASSNGCPIHNSPLHF. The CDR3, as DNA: TGTGCCAGCAGCAATGGTTGTCCCATTCATAATTCACCCCTCCACTTT.

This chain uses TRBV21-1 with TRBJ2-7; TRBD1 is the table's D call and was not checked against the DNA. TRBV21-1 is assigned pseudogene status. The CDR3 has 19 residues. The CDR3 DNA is TGTGCCAGCAGCAAAGTAGGGACAGGTCGGGTATTGGTACGATACGAGCAGTACTTC. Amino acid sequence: CASSKVGTGRVLVRYEQYF.

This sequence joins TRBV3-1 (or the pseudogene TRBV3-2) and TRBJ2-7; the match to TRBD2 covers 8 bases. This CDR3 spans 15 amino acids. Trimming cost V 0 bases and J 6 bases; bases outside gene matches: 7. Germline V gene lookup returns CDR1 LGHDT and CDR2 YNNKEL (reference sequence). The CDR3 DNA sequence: TGTGCCAGCAGCCAAGAACCCGGGAGGGCCATCGAGCAGTACTTC. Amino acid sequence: CASSQEPGRAIEQYF.

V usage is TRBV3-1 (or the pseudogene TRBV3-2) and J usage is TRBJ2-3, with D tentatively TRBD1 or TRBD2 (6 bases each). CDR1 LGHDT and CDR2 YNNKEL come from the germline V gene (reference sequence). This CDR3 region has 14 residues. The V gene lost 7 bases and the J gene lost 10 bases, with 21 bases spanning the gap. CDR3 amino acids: CASMSSGASRAQYF. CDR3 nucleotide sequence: TGTGCCAGCATGTCTTCGGGGGCCAGCCGGGCGCAGTATTTT.